A selection of T cell receptor beta chains follows, all from one sample in a study of technical replicates of blood from a handful of donors. The protocol was immunoSEQ multiplex PCR, while the TCRdb copy is restricted to in-frame clones and leaves out a portion. The sample shows around 70,000 clones, under 98% of them seen only once. The sequenced sample was T cells isolated from PBMCs. These receptors came from a human donor in good health. CDR3s include the opening cysteine and the closing phenylalanine or tryptophan. The D gene is left open where the match is weak. Size tells how often a clone was seen (once, few, many) or the class of an expanded clone, and some rows leave it out.

TRBV19	.	TRBJ1-2	.	TGTGCCAGTAGTGATCCGGGAACGGGCTATGGCTACACCTTC	CASSDPGTGYGYTF
TRBV4-3	.	TRBJ2-7	.	TGCGCCAGCAGCCAAGACGGCCAGGGGTTGTACGAGCAGTACTTC	CASSQDGQGLYEQYF
TRBV19	.	TRBJ2-7	TRBD1	TGTGCCAGTAGTATGGAACAGGGGGCCTACGAGCAGTACTTC	CASSMEQGAYEQYF
TRBV5-1	.	TRBJ1-1	TRBD1	TGCGCCAGCAGCACGGGACAGGGGAATGCTTTCTTT	CASSTGQGNAFF
TRBV4-2	.	TRBJ2-2	TRBD2	TGTGCCAGCAGCCAAGGCCAAGCGGGAGACTTCGCGAACACCGGGGAGCTGTTTTTT	CASSQGQAGDFANTGELFF
TRBV6-5	.	TRBJ2-1	.	TGTGCCAGCAAAGGGGCGGACAATGAGCAGTTCTTC	CASKGADNEQFF
TRBV6-1	.	TRBJ2-7	TRBD1	TGTGCCAGCAGTGACTTAGGGGGCTATAACTACGAGCAGTACTTC	CASSDLGGYNYEQYF
TRBV29-1	.	TRBJ1-1	TRBD1	TGCAGCGCTCCCAGGGGGACTGAAGCTTTCTTT	CSAPRGTEAFF
TRBV27	.	TRBJ2-7	.	TGTGCCAGCAGTTTTAGGTCAGCGGTGTACTACGAGCAGTACTTC	CASSFRSAVYYEQYF
TRBV30	.	TRBJ1-1	.	TGTGCCTGGAGTGTACGGGGTTTCACTGAAGCTTTCTTT	CAWSVRGFTEAFF
TRBV4-3	once	TRBJ2-7	TRBD1	TGCGCCAGCAGCCAATCAACACAGGGGGCCGGATACGAGCAGTACTTC	CASSQSTQGAGYEQYF
TRBV4-1	.	TRBJ2-7	TRBD2	TGCGCCAGCAGCCTCCGGACTAGCGGCTACGAGCAGTACTTC	CASSLRTSGYEQYF
TRBV30	.	TRBJ2-1	.	TGTGCCTGGAGTGTCACTACAATGATGCAGTTCTTC	CAWSVTTMMQFF
TRBV2	.	TRBJ1-1	TRBD1	TGTGCCAGTCGGACAGGGGGCGCGGCTTTCTTT	CASRTGGAAFF
TRBV28	.	TRBJ1-1	.	TGTGCCAGCAGTTTCTACAGTCTGAACACTGAAGCTTTCTTT	CASSFYSLNTEAFF
TRBV27	.	TRBJ2-7	TRBD1	TGTGCCAGCAGTTCCCTCGGGACAGGGACCTACGAGCAGTACTTC	CASSSLGTGTYEQYF
TRBV9	once	TRBJ1-5	TRBD1	TGTGCCAGCAGGACCGGGACAGGGCCCTTGCAGCCCCAGCATTTT	CASRTGTGPLQPQHF
TRBV7-2	.	TRBJ2-2	.	TGTGCCAGCAGCCCTGGACTGTCCACCGGGGAGCTGTTTTTT	CASSPGLSTGELFF
TRBV7-9	.	TRBJ2-7	TRBD1	TGTGCCAGCACCGAAGGGAGGACAGGGGACTCCTACGAGCAGTACTTC	CASTEGRTGDSYEQYF
TRBV13	.	TRBJ2-5	.	TGTGCCAGCAGCAGCGGGCCGGCGGGGGAGACCCAGTACTTC	CASSSGPAGETQYF
TRBV20-1	.	TRBJ2-5	.	TGCAGTGCTGTCCGCTCCGGGACCCAGTACTTC	CSAVRSGTQYF
TRBV7-3	.	TRBJ2-7	TRBD2	TGTGCCAGCAGCCCCTCCAGCGGGAGCTACTACGCGCAGTACTTC	CASSPSSGSYYAQYF
TRBV21-1	.	TRBJ2-7	.	TGTGCCAGCAGCAAACTATACTTCGGGACTAGCGTCCCCTACGAGCAGTACTTC	CASSKLYFGTSVPYEQYF
TRBV5-1	.	TRBJ2-7	.	TGCGCCAGCAGCTCCCTAGGCGAATACTACGAGCAGTACTTC	CASSSLGEYYEQYF
TRBV9	.	TRBJ2-3	TRBD2	TGTGCCAGCAGCCCCCGGACTAGCGGGGCAGATACGCAGTATTTT	CASSPRTSGADTQYF
TRBV27	.	TRBJ2-1	TRBD1	TGTGCCAGCCGGGACAGGGTCTACAATGAGCAGTTCTTC	CASRDRVYNEQFF
TRBV10-3	.	TRBJ1-4	.	TGTGCCATCAGTGACACGGGGAATGAAAAACTGTTTTTT	CAISDTGNEKLFF
TRBV9	.	TRBJ2-3	TRBD2	TGTGCCAGCACCCGACTAGCGGGCACAGATACGCAGTATTTT	CASTRLAGTDTQYF
TRBV5-1	once	TRBJ2-7	TRBD2	TGCGCCAGCAGCTACAGAGGACTAGCGGGAGGTAACGAGCAGTACTTC	CASSYRGLAGGNEQYF
TRBV9	.	TRBJ2-7	TRBD2	TGTGCCAGCAGCGGTGGGCGGGAGACCCCCTACGAGCAGTACTTC	CASSGGRETPYEQYF
TRBV10-2	.	TRBJ1-2	TRBD1	TGCGCCAGCGCCGGGACAGGGGTCGATGGCTACACCTTC	CASAGTGVDGYTF
TRBV6-5	.	TRBJ2-3	.	TGTGCCAGCAGTTTTTCATCGGGGGAATGGACAGATACGCAGTATTTT	CASSFSSGEWTDTQYF
TRBV4-1	.	TRBJ2-3	.	TGCGCCAGCAGCCAAGAGCAAGCGCGAGATACGCAGTATTTT	CASSQEQARDTQYF
TRBV10-3	.	TRBJ2-3	TRBD2	TGTGCCATCAGTGACACGCCTAGCGGGAGAGTCACAGATACGCAGTATTTT	CAISDTPSGRVTDTQYF
TRBV14	.	TRBJ2-7	.	TGTGCCAGCAGCCAAGGGATAGGGGCCTACGAGCAGTACTTC	CASSQGIGAYEQYF
TRBV10-3	once	TRBJ1-1	.	TGTGCCATCAAACAGGGTCCGAACACTGAAGCTTTCTTT	CAIKQGPNTEAFF
TRBV10-3	.	TRBJ2-1	.	TGTGCCATCAGGGACAGCGGCTACAATGAGCAGTTCTTC	CAIRDSGYNEQFF
TRBV6-4	.	TRBJ2-2	.	TGTGCCAGCAGTGGTGAGGAGTTCAGCGGGGAGCTGTTTTTT	CASSGEEFSGELFF
TRBV29-1	.	TRBJ2-2	.	TGCAGCGTGGATAAACAGGGTACCGGGGAGCTGTTTTTT	CSVDKQGTGELFF
TRBV27	.	TRBJ2-7	TRBD1	TGTGCCAGCACCCAGACAGGGGGAATGGGGGAGCAGTACTTC	CASTQTGGMGEQYF
TRBV2	.	TRBJ2-7	.	TGTGCCCTCGGACAGATAGCCTACGAGCAGTACTTC	CALGQIAYEQYF
TRBV28	.	TRBJ2-7	TRBD2	TGTGCCAGCAGTTCATGGACTAGCGGGATATACGAGCAGTACTTC	CASSSWTSGIYEQYF
TRBV7-3	.	TRBJ1-2	.	TGTGCCAGCAGCCTAAACCTCCGGGGTCACTATGGCTACACCTTC	CASSLNLRGHYGYTF
TRBV29-1	.	TRBJ2-7	.	TGCAGCGTTGATATTACAGCCGGGACAACCTTCTACGAGCAGTACTTC	CSVDITAGTTFYEQYF
TRBV15	.	TRBJ1-4	.	TGTGCCACCAGTAACGGGGTGCTCTTTAATGAAAAACTGTTTTTT	CATSNGVLFNEKLFF
TRBV9	.	TRBJ1-4	TRBD1	TGTGCCAGCAGCGTTGGGACAGGGGTTAATGAAAAACTGTTTTTT	CASSVGTGVNEKLFF
TRBV29-1	once	TRBJ1-1	.	TGCAGCGCTAGGAGGAGTCCGGGAGGAAACACTGAAGCTTTCTTT	CSARRSPGGNTEAFF
TRBV28	.	TRBJ1-5	.	TGTGCCAGCAGTTTCGGAGGGACCAATCAGCCCCAGCATTTT	CASSFGGTNQPQHF
TRBV6-6	.	TRBJ2-5	TRBD1	TGTGCCAGCAGTTATCGACAGGGGGAGACCCAGTACTTC	CASSYRQGETQYF
TRBV4-3	.	TRBJ1-2	.	TGCGCCAGCAGCCAAGAGCGCTATTCTAACTATGGCTACACCTTC	CASSQERYSNYGYTF
TRBV5-1	.	TRBJ1-4	.	TGCGCCAGCAGTACCTCGGGGGTTCAGGAAAAACTGTTTTTT	CASSTSGVQEKLFF